This TCR beta chain was captured by sequencing in a study of type 1 regulatory T cells. Study summary: T-allo10 is a Tr1-enriched, alloantigen-specific CD4 T cell product made in vitro.

The CDR3 runs to 17 residues. The germline V gene encodes CDR1 LGHNA and CDR2 YSLEER. Losses at the gene ends were 0 bases for V and 6 bases for J; bases not matched to a gene: 11. Graft donor-derived T-allo10 cells were described as host-alloantigen-specific, anergic, and alloantigen-specifically suppressive. TCRdb analysed the reads with MiXCR anew, one entry per CDR3 protein. In the table there are roughly 67,000 distinct CDR3 sequences, roughly three fifths of which are singletons. This clonotype is labeled as medium-sized. The antigen remains undetermined. The TCR sequence derives from a human donor in good health. This chain connects TRBV4-3 to TRBJ2-1; TRBD2 matches at 7 bases. Sequencing used cultured T cells, either the whole culture or a sorted T cell fraction (not recorded which). As for subset: Tr1-enriched cell product generated in vitro against host alloantigens. CDR3 loop: CASSQDPGGVTRNEQFF. CDR3 sequence (DNA): TGCGCCAGCAGCCAAGATCCTGGGGGGGTCACTCGCAATGAGCAGTTCTTC.